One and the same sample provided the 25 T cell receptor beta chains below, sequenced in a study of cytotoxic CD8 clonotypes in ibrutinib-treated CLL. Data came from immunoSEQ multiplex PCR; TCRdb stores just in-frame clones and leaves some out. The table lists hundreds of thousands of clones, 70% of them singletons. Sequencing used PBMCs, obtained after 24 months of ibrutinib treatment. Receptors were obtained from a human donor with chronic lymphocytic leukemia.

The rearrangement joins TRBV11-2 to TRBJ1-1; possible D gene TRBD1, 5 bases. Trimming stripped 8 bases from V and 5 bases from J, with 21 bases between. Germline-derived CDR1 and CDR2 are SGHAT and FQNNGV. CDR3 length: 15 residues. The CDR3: CASGTVWGERTEAFF. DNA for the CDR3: TGTGCCAGCGGAACGGTCTGGGGGGAGAGGACTGAAGCTTTCTTT. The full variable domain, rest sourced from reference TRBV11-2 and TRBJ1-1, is EAGVAQSPRYKIIEKRQSVAFWCNPISGHATLYWYQQILGQGPKLLIQFQNNGVVDDSQLPKDRFSAERLKGVDSTLKIQPAKLEDSAVYLCASGTVWGERTEAFFGQGTRLTVV.

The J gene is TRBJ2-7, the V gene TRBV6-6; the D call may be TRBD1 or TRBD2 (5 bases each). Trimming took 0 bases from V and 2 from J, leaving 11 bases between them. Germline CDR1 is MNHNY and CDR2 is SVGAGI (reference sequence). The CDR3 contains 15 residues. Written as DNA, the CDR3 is TGTGCCAGCAGTTACTCCCGGGACGGCCCCTACGAGCAGTACTTC. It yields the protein CASSYSRDGPYEQYF.

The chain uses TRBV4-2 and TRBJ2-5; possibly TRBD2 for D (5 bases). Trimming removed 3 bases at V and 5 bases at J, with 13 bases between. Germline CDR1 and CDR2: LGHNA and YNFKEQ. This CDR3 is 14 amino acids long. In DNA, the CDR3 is TGTGCCAGCAGCCAGGGCAACGGAGGTGAGACCCAGTACTTC. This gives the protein CASSQGNGGETQYF.

The CDR3 DNA follows: TGTGCCAGCAGCTTCGGAGGGCCTGGTTTACATGCCGAGCAGTACTTC. Its translation is CASSFGGPGLHAEQYF. This chain links TRBV11-3 with TRBJ2-7; TRBD2 is a possible D gene (6 bases). Trimming took 3 bases from V and 6 from J, leaving 21 bases between them. Germline CDR1 reads SGHNT; CDR2 reads YENEEA. The CDR3 spans 16 residues.

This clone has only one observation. The CDR3 is CASSMGGRSNTEAFF. CDR3 DNA sequence: TGTGCCAGTAGTATGGGGGGGCGATCGAACACTGAAGCTTTCTTT. The chain has TRBV19 and TRBJ1-1; perhaps TRBD1 as D (6 bases). The CDR3 is 15 residues long. Germline CDR1 is LNHDA and CDR2 is SQIVND (reference sequence). With 3 bases removed from V and 1 base from J, the gap between germline ends came to 12 bases.

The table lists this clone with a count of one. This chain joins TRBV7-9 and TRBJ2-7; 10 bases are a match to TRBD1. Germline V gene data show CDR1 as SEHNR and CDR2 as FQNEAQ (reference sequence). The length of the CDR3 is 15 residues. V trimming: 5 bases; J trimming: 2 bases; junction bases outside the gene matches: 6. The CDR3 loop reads CASSPTGQGTYEQYF. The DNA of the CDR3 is TGTGCCAGCAGCCCCACGGGACAGGGGACCTACGAGCAGTACTTC.

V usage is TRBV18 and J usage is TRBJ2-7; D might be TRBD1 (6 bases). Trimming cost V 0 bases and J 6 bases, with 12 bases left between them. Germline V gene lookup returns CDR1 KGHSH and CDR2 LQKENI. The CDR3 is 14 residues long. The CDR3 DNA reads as TGTGCCAGCTCACCACCGTCAGGGGCTGGCGAGCAGTACTTC. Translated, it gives CASSPPSGAGEQYF.

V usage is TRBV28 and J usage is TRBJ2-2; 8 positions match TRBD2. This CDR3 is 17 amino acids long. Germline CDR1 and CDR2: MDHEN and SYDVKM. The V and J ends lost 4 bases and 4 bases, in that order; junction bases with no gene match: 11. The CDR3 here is CASSSRYGRAGTGELFF. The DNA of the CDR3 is TGTGCCAGCAGTTCTCGGTACGGGAGGGCGGGCACCGGGGAGCTGTTTTTT.

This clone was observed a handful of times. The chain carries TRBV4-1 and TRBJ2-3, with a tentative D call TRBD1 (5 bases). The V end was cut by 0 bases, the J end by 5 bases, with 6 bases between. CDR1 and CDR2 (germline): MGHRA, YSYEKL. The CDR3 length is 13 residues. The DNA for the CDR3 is TGCGCCAGCAGCCAAGATCAGGGAGATACGCAGTATTTT. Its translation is CASSQDQGDTQYF.

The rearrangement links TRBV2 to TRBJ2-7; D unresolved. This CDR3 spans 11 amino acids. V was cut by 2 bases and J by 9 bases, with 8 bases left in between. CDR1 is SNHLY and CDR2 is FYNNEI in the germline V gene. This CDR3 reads CASSETVGQYF. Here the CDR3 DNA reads TGTGCCAGCAGTGAAACGGTCGGGCAGTACTTC. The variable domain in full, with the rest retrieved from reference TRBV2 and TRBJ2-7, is EPEVTQTPSHQVTQMGQEVILRCVPISNHLYFYWYRQILGQKVEFLVSFYNNEISEKSEIFDDQFSVERPDGSNFTLKIRSTKLEDSAMYFCASSETVGQYFGPGTRLTVT.

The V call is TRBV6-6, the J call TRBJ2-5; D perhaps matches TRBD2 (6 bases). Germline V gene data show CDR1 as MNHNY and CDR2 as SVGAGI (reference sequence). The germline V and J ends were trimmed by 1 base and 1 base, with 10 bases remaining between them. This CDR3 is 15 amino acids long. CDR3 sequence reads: CASSYLGDFQETQYF. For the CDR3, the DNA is TGTGCCAGCAGTTACTTGGGGGACTTCCAAGAGACCCAGTACTTC.

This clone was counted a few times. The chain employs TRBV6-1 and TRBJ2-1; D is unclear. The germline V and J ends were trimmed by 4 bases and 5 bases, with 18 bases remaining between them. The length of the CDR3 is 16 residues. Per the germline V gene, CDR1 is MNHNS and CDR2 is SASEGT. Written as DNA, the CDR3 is TGTGCCAGCAGTGTCGCAGGACCGTATACACACAATGAGCAGTTCTTC. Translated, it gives CASSVAGPYTHNEQFF.

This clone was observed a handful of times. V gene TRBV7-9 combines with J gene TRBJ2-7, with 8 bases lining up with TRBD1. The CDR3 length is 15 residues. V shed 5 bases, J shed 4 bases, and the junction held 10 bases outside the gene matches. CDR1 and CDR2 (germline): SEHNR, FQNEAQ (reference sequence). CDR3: CASSARDRGTYEQYF. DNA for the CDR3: TGTGCCAGCAGCGCCCGAGACAGGGGTACATACGAGCAGTACTTC.

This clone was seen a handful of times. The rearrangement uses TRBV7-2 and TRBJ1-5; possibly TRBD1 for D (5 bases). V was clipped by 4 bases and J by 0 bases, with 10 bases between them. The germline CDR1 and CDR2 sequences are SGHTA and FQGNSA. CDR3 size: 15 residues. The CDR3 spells CASSSRQTSNQPQHF. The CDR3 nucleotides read TGTGCCAGCAGCTCCAGACAGACTAGCAATCAGCCCCAGCATTTT.

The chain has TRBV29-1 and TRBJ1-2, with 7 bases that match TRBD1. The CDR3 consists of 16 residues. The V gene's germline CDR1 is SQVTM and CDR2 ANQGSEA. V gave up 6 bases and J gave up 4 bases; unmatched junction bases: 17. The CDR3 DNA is TGCAGCGTCGAGGACCGGCAGGGGGTTCTGACCTATGGCTACACCTTC. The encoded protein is CSVEDRQGVLTYGYTF.

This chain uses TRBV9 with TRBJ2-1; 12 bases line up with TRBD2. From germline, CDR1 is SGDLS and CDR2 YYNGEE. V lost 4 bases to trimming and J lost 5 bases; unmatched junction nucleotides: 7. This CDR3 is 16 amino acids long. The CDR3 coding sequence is TGTGCCAGCAGCACCTCCAGACTAGCGGGAGACAATGAGCAGTTCTTC. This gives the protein CASSTSRLAGDNEQFF.

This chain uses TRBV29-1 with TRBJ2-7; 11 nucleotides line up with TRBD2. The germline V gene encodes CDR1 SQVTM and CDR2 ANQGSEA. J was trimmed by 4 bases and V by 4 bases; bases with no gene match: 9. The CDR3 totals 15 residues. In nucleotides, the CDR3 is TGCAGCGTTGCCTCCGGGACTAGCGGTAATTACGAGCAGTACTTC. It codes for CSVASGTSGNYEQYF.

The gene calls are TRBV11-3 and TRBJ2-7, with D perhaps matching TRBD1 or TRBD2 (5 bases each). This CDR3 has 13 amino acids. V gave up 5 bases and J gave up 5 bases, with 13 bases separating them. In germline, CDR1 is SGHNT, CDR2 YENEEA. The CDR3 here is CASSTARGNEQYF. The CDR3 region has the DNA TGTGCCAGCAGCACCGCCCGGGGCAACGAGCAGTACTTC.

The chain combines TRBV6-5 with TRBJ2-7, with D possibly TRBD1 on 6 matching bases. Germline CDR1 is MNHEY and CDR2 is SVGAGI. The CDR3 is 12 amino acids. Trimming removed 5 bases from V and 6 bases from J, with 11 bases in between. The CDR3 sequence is CASSLRGGEQYF. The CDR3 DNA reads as TGTGCCAGCAGTCTCAGGGGTGGCGAGCAGTACTTC.

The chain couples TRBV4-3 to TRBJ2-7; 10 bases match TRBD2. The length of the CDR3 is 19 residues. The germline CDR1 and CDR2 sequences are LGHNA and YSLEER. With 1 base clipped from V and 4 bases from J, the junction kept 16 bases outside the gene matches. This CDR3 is CASSQGRMLAGVERYEQYF. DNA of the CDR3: TGCGCCAGCAGCCAAGGTAGAATGCTAGCGGGAGTTGAACGGTACGAGCAGTACTTC.

In DNA, the CDR3 is TGTGCCAGCAGTACCCTGGGCAGGGGGGAATATGGCTACACCTTC. Translation: CASSTLGRGEYGYTF. The chain employs TRBV28 and TRBJ1-2, with 7 bases aligning to TRBD1. Germline values: CDR1 MDHEN, CDR2 SYDVKM. This CDR3 has 15 amino acids. Unmatched junction bases numbered 11, after V lost 5 bases and J lost 5 bases.

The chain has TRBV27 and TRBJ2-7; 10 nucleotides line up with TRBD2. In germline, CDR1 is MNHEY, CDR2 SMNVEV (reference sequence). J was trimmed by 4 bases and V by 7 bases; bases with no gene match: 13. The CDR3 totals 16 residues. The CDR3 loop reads CASTGSAGTSEYEQYF. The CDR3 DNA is TGTGCCAGCACCGGCTCGGCGGGGACTAGCGAGTACGAGCAGTACTTC.

This CDR3 is CASAWEGLADPLGYNEQFF. The DNA for the CDR3 is TGTGCCAGCGCCTGGGAGGGACTAGCGGATCCCCTCGGGTACAATGAGCAGTTCTTC. The chain joins TRBV27 to TRBJ2-1; 11 bases are a match to TRBD2. The CDR3 consists of 19 residues. Germline assignment: CDR1 MNHEY and CDR2 SMNVEV (reference sequence). After removal of 8 bases from V and 4 bases from J, the junction contained 19 bases not matched to a gene.

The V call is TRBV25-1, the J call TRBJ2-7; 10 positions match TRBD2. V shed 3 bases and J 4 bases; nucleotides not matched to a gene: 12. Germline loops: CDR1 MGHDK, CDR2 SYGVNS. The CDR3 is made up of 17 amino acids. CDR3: CASSDLREAGGLYEQYF. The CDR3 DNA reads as TGTGCCAGCAGTGATCTAAGGGAAGCGGGAGGGCTTTACGAGCAGTACTTC.

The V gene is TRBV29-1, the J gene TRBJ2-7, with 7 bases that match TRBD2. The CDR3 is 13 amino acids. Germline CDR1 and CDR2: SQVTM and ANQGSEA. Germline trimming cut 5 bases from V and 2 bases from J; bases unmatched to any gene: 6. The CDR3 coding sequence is TGCAGCGTTTGTCTAGCGGATGCCTACGAGCAGTACTTC. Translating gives CSVCLADAYEQYF.